These 5 T cell receptor beta chains were sequenced from one sample in a study of beta chain features in type 1 diabetes. Investigators reverse transcribed all isolated RNA, so they sequenced expressed TCRB transcripts. Clones were sequenced by immunoSEQ multiplex PCR, and TCRdb holds only the in-frame ones, with some missing. The sample yields roughly 310,000 clones, 8% to 13% seen once. The sequencing sample was made of naive CD4+ T cells from blood. The receptor source for this set is a young woman in good health.

This clone has just a few counts. The chain recombines TRBV30 with TRBJ2-1, with 12 bases lining up with TRBD2. Trimming removed 4 bases from V and 4 bases from J; junction bases left unmatched: 8. The CDR3 is made up of 16 amino acids. From germline, CDR1 is GTSNPN and CDR2 SVGIG (reference sequence). The CDR3 is CAWKVLAGGRYNEQFF. CDR3 coding DNA: TGTGCCTGGAAAGTGCTAGCGGGAGGGCGGTACAATGAGCAGTTCTTC.

This clone was counted a few times. The chain combines TRBV5-4 with TRBJ2-1, with 10 bases matching TRBD1. Germline V lookup: CDR1 SGHNT, CDR2 YYREEE (reference sequence). The CDR3 totals 15 residues. J gave up 4 bases and V 4 bases, and 5 bases lay outside the gene matches. In nucleotides, the CDR3 is TGTGCCAGCAGCACACCGGGACAGGGGTACAATGAGCAGTTCTTC. It encodes CASSTPGQGYNEQFF.

V and J are TRBV18 and TRBJ2-7; 8 positions match TRBD1. V lost 3 bases and J lost 5; bases outside the gene matches: 9. There are 15 residues in the CDR3. Germline V gene data show CDR1 as KGHSH and CDR2 as LQKENI. CDR3 nucleotide sequence: TGTGCCAGCTCACCGCAGGGGGCGCCGGGTGACGAGCAGTACTTC. Its translation is CASSPQGAPGDEQYF. The full variable domain, rest sourced from reference TRBV18 and TRBJ2-7, is NAGVMQNPRHLVRRRGQEARLRCSPMKGHSHVYWYRQLPEEGLKFMVYLQKENIIDESGMPKERFSAEFPKEGPSILRIQQVVRGDSAAYFCASSPQGAPGDEQYFGPGTRLTVT.

This clone was seen only a few times. This chain joins TRBV9 and TRBJ2-2; perhaps TRBD2 as D (6 bases). Germline V lookup: CDR1 SGDLS, CDR2 YYNGEE. The V end lost 3 bases, the J end lost 7 bases, and 10 bases lay between the germline ends. The CDR3 loop spans 13 amino acids. CDR3 in DNA: TGTGCCAGCAGCGCTAGCGAATACGGGGAGCTGTTTTTT. This encodes CASSASEYGELFF.

The V call is TRBV9, the J call TRBJ2-1, with 11 bases matching TRBD2. Germline V gene sequence: CDR1 SGDLS, CDR2 YYNGEE. Losses at the gene ends were 0 bases for V and 7 bases for J; bases not matched to a gene: 6. The CDR3 runs 16 residues. DNA of the CDR3: TGTGCCAGCAGCGTAGTAATAGCGGGAGGGGGGAATGAGCAGTTCTTC. Translating gives CASSVVIAGGGNEQFF.